This T cell receptor beta chain came from a study of shared clonotypes between healthy human individuals. Study-wide results and limits: The authors sampled blood alone, and tissue repertoires likely differ. On the whole, naive subsets had larger estimated richness than memory subsets had. A few donors had around 5% of their naive CD4 clonotypes in common.

Libraries were prepared by immunoSEQ multiplex PCR; TCRdb keeps only in-frame clonotypes and omits some of them. The repertoire holds hundreds of thousands of clones, with roughly 84% as singletons. HIV-negative, healthy adults without recent acute infections or vaccinations were the donors. On this clone itself: Its antigen is currently unknown.

The sequence came from a man aged 18 to 35 in good health. Sequencing was done on a sample of memory CD8+ T cells sorted from blood. Subset denoted: CD45RO+ cells pooled with CCR7-negative TemRA cells.

The CDR3 sequence: CASSLTYGTEQYF. The CDR3, as DNA: TGTGCCAGCAGCTTAACCTACGGAACCGAGCAGTACTTC. The rearrangement joins TRBV11-2 to TRBJ2-7; D not resolved. CDR1 and CDR2 from the germline V gene are SGHAT and FQNNGV. The CDR3 contains 13 residues. Trimming took off 2 bases at V and 6 bases at J, with 11 bases between the two ends.